Listed here are 3 T cell receptor beta chains from one sample, sequenced in a study of cytomegalovirus exposure and HLA in healthy donors. PCR involved 60 Vbeta and 13 Jbeta primers. Clones were read by immunoSEQ multiplex PCR, and TCRdb kept only the in-frame ones, dropping some. Of 40,000 to 55,000 clones detected, around 60% appear once; the ten largest clones hold around 12%. The sample consisted of PBMCs. These receptors were collected from a man in his 60s in good health and CMV-seropositive.

The chain links TRBV29-1 to TRBJ2-7, with D perhaps TRBD1 (5 bases). Germline loops: CDR1 SQVTM, CDR2 ANQGSEA. V was pared by 4 bases and J by 3 bases, with 13 bases between. The CDR3 is 13 residues long. DNA for the CDR3: TGCAGCGTTGTCCCTGGGGCAGTCTACGAGCAGTACTTC. It codes for CSVVPGAVYEQYF.

The V call is TRBV7-6, the J call TRBJ1-2; 10 bases fit TRBD1. Losses at the gene ends were 5 bases for V and 4 bases for J; bases not matched to a gene: 10. Per germline, CDR1 SGHVS and CDR2 FNYEAQ. CDR3 length: 16 amino acids. The CDR3 spells CASSPGTGATIYGYTF. DNA of the CDR3: TGTGCCAGCAGCCCCGGGACAGGGGCGACAATCTATGGCTACACCTTC.

The V call is TRBV28, the J call TRBJ1-2; D gene unclear. There are 13 residues in the CDR3. CDR1 MDHEN and CDR2 SYDVKM come from the germline V gene. Trimming pared 2 bases from V and 6 bases from J, leaving 10 bases between. The CDR3 coding sequence is TGTGCCAGCAGTTTACGGAGGAAGCATGGCTACACCTTC. This encodes CASSLRRKHGYTF.